A single sample is the source of the 4 T cell receptor beta chains below, sequenced in a study of blood T cell repertoires in COVID-19. Produced via immunoSEQ multiplex PCR; TCRdb's table is partial and in-frame only. This sample has roughly 160,000 clones, with about 84% found just once. Input material: PBMCs or T cells enriched from blood (not recorded which). The receptors stem from a man aged 45 to 65 who had recovered from COVID-19.

This rearrangement joins TRBV18 to TRBJ2-4; D is unclear. Germline CDR1 reads KGHSH; CDR2 reads LQKENI. The CDR3 runs to 12 residues. With 3 bases removed from V and 5 bases from J, the gap between germline ends came to 5 bases. The CDR3 region has the DNA TGTGCCAGCTCACCGGCAGAAAACATTCAGTACTTC. It translates to CASSPAENIQYF.

The chain is built from TRBV12-3 or TRBV12-4 and TRBJ2-1; D uncertain. The V end was cut by 6 bases, the J end by 3 bases, with 9 bases between. The CDR3 covers 13 residues. The CDR3 sequence: CASSPQIYNEQFF. DNA for the CDR3: TGTGCCAGCAGCCCCCAGATCTACAATGAGCAGTTCTTC.

The V gene is TRBV7-3, the J gene TRBJ2-6, with TRBD2 matching 13 bases. CDR1 is SGHTA and CDR2 is FQGTGA in the germline V gene. The V and J ends lost 2 bases and 3 bases, in that order; junction bases with no gene match: 10. This CDR3 is built from 20 residues. The CDR3 DNA sequence: TGTGCCAGCAGCTTATCCCCTACTAGCGGGGGGGCCGTTGGGGCCAACGTCCTGACTTTC. As protein: CASSLSPTSGGAVGANVLTF. The complete variable domain, with remaining parts taken from reference TRBV7-3 and TRBJ2-6, reads GAGVSQTPSNKVTEKGKYVELRCDPISGHTALYWYRQSLGQGPEFLIYFQGTGAADDSGLPNDRFFAVRPEGSVSTLKIQRTERGDSAVYLCASSLSPTSGGAVGANVLTFGAGSRLTVL.

This clone was detected only a few times. The J gene is TRBJ2-7, the V gene TRBV7-9, with D tentatively TRBD1 (6 bases). Germline V lookup: CDR1 SEHNR, CDR2 FQNEAQ (reference sequence). Trimming removed 5 bases at V and 6 bases at J, with 14 bases between. The CDR3 runs to 13 residues. CDR3 amino acids: CASSEPARGEQYF. The DNA of the CDR3 is TGTGCCAGCAGCGAACCGGCCAGGGGCGAGCAGTACTTC.